Shown below are 26 T cell receptor beta chains from a single sample sequenced in a study of CD8 T cells in Susac syndrome. With random hexamers, 0.5 to 1 ug RNA was reverse transcribed. Each CDR3 protein is one row after TCRdb ran MiXCR on the immunoSEQ multiplex PCR reads. The sample lists some 300,000 distinct CDR3 sequences; roughly 85% were seen once. Input material: CD8+ T cells from PBMCs. All receptors come from a human donor with multiple sclerosis.

The J gene is TRBJ2-7, the V gene TRBV4-3; 11 bases match TRBD2. The trim removed 1 base at V and 0 bases at J, leaving 2 bases unmatched. CDR1 LGHNA and CDR2 YSLEER come from the germline V gene. The CDR3 totals 16 residues. The CDR3 loop is CASSQVAGGSSYEQYF. In DNA form, the CDR3 reads TGCGCCAGCAGCCAAGTAGCGGGGGGGAGCTCCTACGAGCAGTACTTC.

This clonotype was detected only once. This rearrangement joins TRBV6-1 to TRBJ2-2, with 12 bases that match TRBD2. Per the germline V gene, CDR1 is MNHNS and CDR2 is SASEGT. This CDR3 spans 18 amino acids. With 4 bases clipped from V and 6 bases from J, the junction kept 12 bases outside the gene matches. Here the CDR3 reads CASSVRPPASGRAGELFF. In nucleotides, the CDR3 is TGTGCCAGCAGTGTCCGCCCCCCAGCTAGCGGGAGGGCCGGGGAGCTGTTTTTT.

The chain joins TRBV13 to TRBJ2-2; 7 nucleotides line up with TRBD2. The CDR3 sequence is 13 residues long. CDR1 and CDR2 from the germline V gene are PRHDT and FYEKMQ (reference sequence). V shed 5 bases, J shed 6 bases, and the junction held 3 bases outside the gene matches. Written as DNA, the CDR3 is TGTGCCAGCAGCCCGCGGGAGTCCGGGGAGCTGTTTTTT. Translating it yields CASSPRESGELFF.

This chain connects TRBV7-9 to TRBJ2-5; 8 bases are a match to TRBD1. The V segment lost 4 bases and the J segment 5 bases; nucleotides outside the gene matches: 6. CDR3 length: 14 residues. Germline CDR1 reads SEHNR; CDR2 reads FQNEAQ (reference sequence). CDR3 amino acids: CASSSRGPGETQYF. The CDR3 DNA reads TGTGCCAGCAGCTCCAGGGGGCCGGGGGAGACCCAGTACTTC.

In its sample, this clonotype was seen once. V usage is TRBV5-6 and J usage is TRBJ2-5; 13 nucleotides match TRBD2. The CDR3 runs 15 residues. The germline gives CDR1 SGHDT, CDR2 YYEEEE. The V gene end was trimmed by 4 bases and the J gene end by 4 bases; junction bases not matched to a gene: 4. For the CDR3, the DNA is TGTGCCAGCAGCATACTAGCGGGAGGGGGAGAGACCCAGTACTTC. Translated: CASSILAGGGETQYF.

This clonotype was seen once. This sequence joins TRBV7-9 and TRBJ1-4; D uncertain. Germline CDR1 reads SEHNR; CDR2 reads FQNEAQ (reference sequence). CDR3 length: 11 residues. V lost 5 bases and J lost 4, with 2 bases in between. CDR3 coding DNA: TGTGCCAGCAGCCGTAATGAAAAACTGTTTTTT. The encoded protein is CASSRNEKLFF. Filled out from reference TRBV7-9 and TRBJ1-4, the complete variable domain reads DTGVSQNPRHKITKRGQNVTFRCDPISEHNRLYWYRQTLGQGPEFLTYFQNEAQLEKSRLLSDRFSAERPKGSFSTLEIQRTEQGDSAMYLCASSRNEKLFFGSGTQLSVL.

This chain uses TRBV6-5 with TRBJ1-1, with D unresolved. The CDR3 contains 14 residues. CDR1 and CDR2 from the germline V gene are MNHEY and SVGAGI. V lost 4 bases and J 6 bases, leaving 15 bases between the germline ends. The chain's CDR3 is CASSFYGNSAEAFF. CDR3 nucleotide sequence: TGTGCCAGCAGTTTTTACGGGAACAGCGCTGAAGCTTTCTTT.

This sequence joins TRBV27 and TRBJ1-1; D remains ambiguous. Trimming removed 3 bases at V and 0 bases at J, with 8 bases between. This CDR3 has 14 amino acids. The germline V gene has CDR1 MNHEY and CDR2 SMNVEV (reference sequence). DNA for the CDR3: TGTGCCAGCAGTTTTGGATCCGTGAACACTGAAGCTTTCTTT. This encodes CASSFGSVNTEAFF.

This CDR3 is CASSALVQPNTEAFF. The CDR3 bases are TGTGCCAGCAGCGCCTTGGTTCAGCCGAACACTGAAGCTTTCTTT. The gene calls are TRBV9 and TRBJ1-1, with D unresolved. The germline gives CDR1 SGDLS, CDR2 YYNGEE. Trimming left V 3 bases short and J 1 base short, with 13 bases between. CDR3 length equals 15 residues.

The CDR3 region is CASSSQGLEEKLFF. The CDR3 DNA follows: TGTGCCAGCAGTTCACAGGGGCTTGAAGAAAAACTGTTTTTT. The chain combines TRBV27 with TRBJ1-4; TRBD1 aligns across 7 bases. This CDR3 spans 14 amino acids. Germline trimming cut 4 bases from V and 8 bases from J; bases unmatched to any gene: 7. Germline-derived CDR1 and CDR2 are MNHEY and SMNVEV (reference sequence).

The rearrangement uses TRBV28 and TRBJ1-5, with D unresolved. CDR1 is MDHEN and CDR2 is SYDVKM in the germline V gene. Trimming stripped 4 bases from V and 5 bases from J, with 12 bases between. The CDR3 covers 14 residues. The CDR3 reads CASSWVRYYQPQHF. CDR3 bases: TGTGCCAGCAGTTGGGTTAGGTATTATCAGCCCCAGCATTTT.

The V gene is TRBV4-3, the J gene TRBJ2-1; no clear D. Trimming stripped 1 base from V and 0 bases from J, with 10 bases between. Germline loops: CDR1 LGHNA, CDR2 YSLEER. The CDR3 consists of 16 residues. The CDR3 sequence: CASSQGILSSYNEQFF. DNA of the CDR3: TGCGCCAGCAGCCAAGGTATATTGAGCTCCTACAATGAGCAGTTCTTC.

The chain joins TRBV9 to TRBJ2-1; D remains ambiguous. The germline CDR1 and CDR2 sequences are SGDLS and YYNGEE. V was clipped by 5 bases and J by 0 bases, with 9 bases between them. This CDR3 has 14 residues. CDR3 bases: TGTGCCAGCAGACCCTGGGACTCCTACAATGAGCAGTTCTTC. This gives the protein CASRPWDSYNEQFF.

The chain carries TRBV12-3 or TRBV12-4 and TRBJ1-1; D not certain. The germline V and J ends were trimmed by 6 bases and 3 bases, with 8 bases remaining between them. This CDR3 is 12 amino acids long. The CDR3 DNA reads TGTGCCAGCAGGTACGAGGACACTGAAGCTTTCTTT. It yields the protein CASRYEDTEAFF.

The chain links TRBV19 to TRBJ2-1; no clear D gene. Trimming removed 11 bases from V and 0 bases from J, with 14 bases in between. The germline gives CDR1 LNHDA, CDR2 SQIVND (reference sequence). The CDR3 spans 14 residues. The CDR3 coding sequence is TGTGCCGGACGACTGGCCCGCTCCTACAATGAGCAGTTCTTC. Protein: CAGRLARSYNEQFF.

The J gene is TRBJ2-3, the V gene TRBV28, with 9 positions matching TRBD2. CDR3 size: 17 residues. Germline values: CDR1 MDHEN, CDR2 SYDVKM. Germline trimming cut 2 bases from V and 2 bases from J; bases unmatched to any gene: 8. DNA of the CDR3: TGTGCCAGCAGTTTACCCCGACTAGCGGCATACACAGATACGCAGTATTTT. Translated, it gives CASSLPRLAAYTDTQYF.

The CDR3 here is CASSSPGQGGIGQPQHF. The CDR3 bases are TGTGCCAGCAGCTCTCCGGGACAGGGTGGTATTGGTCAGCCCCAGCATTTT. V and J are TRBV7-6 and TRBJ1-5, with 9 positions matching TRBD1. The junction had 13 bases not matched to a gene; V was cut back by 4 bases and J by 6 bases. This CDR3 region has 17 residues. Germline CDR1 and CDR2: SGHVS and FNYEAQ. Complete variable domain (other parts from reference TRBV7-6 and TRBJ1-5): GAGVSQSPRYKVTKRGQDVALRCDPISGHVSLYWYRQALGQGPEFLTYFNYEAQQDKSGLPNDRFSAERPEGSISTLTIQRTEQRDSAMYRCASSSPGQGGIGQPQHFGDGTRLSIL.

The V and J genes are TRBV28 and TRBJ2-2, with 8 bases fitting TRBD1. V lost 5 bases and J lost 7; bases outside the gene matches: 9. Germline V gene lookup returns CDR1 MDHEN and CDR2 SYDVKM. The CDR3 runs to 15 residues. As DNA, the CDR3 is TGTGCCAGCAGTCCATACAGGGGGGTTTACGGGGAGCTGTTTTTT. Translating gives CASSPYRGVYGELFF.

The chain is built from TRBV19 and TRBJ2-1; 9 bases line up with TRBD2. Germline CDR1 and CDR2: LNHDA and SQIVND (reference sequence). V was pared by 1 base and J by 8 bases, with 9 bases of the junction left unmatched. The CDR3 loop spans 16 amino acids. CDR3 sequence reads: CASSIGVAGVYDEQFF. The CDR3 nucleotides read TGTGCCAGTAGTATAGGGGTAGCGGGAGTGTACGATGAGCAGTTCTTC.

The CDR3 nucleotides are TGTGCCAGCAGCCAATTTCCCGGTTCGAGCACCGGGGAGCTGTTTTTT. As protein: CASSQFPGSSTGELFF. The rearrangement joins TRBV4-2 to TRBJ2-2, with unresolved D. The V end lost 2 bases, the J end lost 4 bases, and 14 bases lay between the germline ends. CDR1 is LGHNA, CDR2 YNFKEQ, per germline. The CDR3 covers 16 residues.

The chain carries TRBV9 and TRBJ2-7; the D gene could be TRBD1 or TRBD2 (6 bases each). The CDR3 length is 13 residues. V lost 3 bases to trimming and J lost 1 base, with 8 bases between them. Germline CDR1 reads SGDLS; CDR2 reads YYNGEE. DNA for the CDR3: TGTGCCAGCAGCGAGGGGGGTTCCTACGAGCAGTACTTC. Protein sequence: CASSEGGSYEQYF.

As concerns this clonotype: At one end the junction does not follow the germline gene, possibly because of a read error. This sequence joins TRBV2 and TRBJ2-1; the D gene is possibly TRBD1 (6 bases). This CDR3 is built from 10 residues. Germline values: CDR1 SNHLY, CDR2 FYNNEI. The DNA of the CDR3 is TGCTCAGGGGCCTACAATGAGCAGTTCTTC. Amino acids: CSGAYNEQFF. The entire variable domain, with the rest obtained from reference TRBV2 and TRBJ2-1, is as follows: EPEVTQTPSHQVTQMGQEVILRCVPISNHLYFYWYRQILGQKVEFLVSFYNNEISEKSEIFDDQFSVERPDGSNFTLKIRSTKLEDSAMYFCSGAYNEQFFGPGTRLTVL.

The V gene is TRBV5-4, the J gene TRBJ2-1, with a possible D match to TRBD1 (6 bases). Trimming took off 1 base at V and 6 bases at J, with 14 bases between the two ends. The CDR3 runs 15 residues. From germline, CDR1 is SGHNT and CDR2 YYREEE (reference sequence). In nucleotides, the CDR3 is TGTGCCAGCAGCTTGAACCCCGGGACAACCAATGAGCAGTTCTTC. Protein: CASSLNPGTTNEQFF.

V gene TRBV5-6 combines with J gene TRBJ2-2, with 9 bases fitting TRBD2. V shed 1 base and J 2 bases; nucleotides not matched to a gene: 3. Germline CDR1 is SGHDT and CDR2 is YYEEEE. The CDR3 sequence is 16 residues long. Here the CDR3 reads CASSLWLAGNTGELFF. CDR3 sequence (DNA): TGTGCCAGCAGCTTGTGGCTAGCGGGAAACACCGGGGAGCTGTTTTTT.

The chain employs TRBV5-1 and TRBJ1-1; unclear D gene. V shed 1 base and J shed 3 bases, with 7 bases lying between them. Germline assignment: CDR1 SGHRS and CDR2 YFSETQ. This CDR3 is built from 13 residues. The CDR3 loop reads CASSLKGDTEAFF. In DNA form, the CDR3 reads TGCGCCAGCAGCTTGAAGGGAGACACTGAAGCTTTCTTT.

The chain carries TRBV5-8 and TRBJ1-3; 7 nucleotides align to TRBD1. CDR3 length equals 16 residues. V gave up 0 bases and J gave up 2 bases; unmatched junction bases: 5. CDR1 and CDR2 from the germline V gene are SGHTS and YDEGEE. CDR3 residues: CASSLAYRGPGNTIYF. CDR3 nucleotide sequence: TGTGCCAGCAGCTTGGCGTACAGGGGCCCTGGAAACACCATATATTTT. Filled out from reference TRBV5-8 and TRBJ1-3, the complete variable domain reads EAGVTQSPTHLIKTRGQQATLRCSPISGHTSVYWYQQALGLGLQFLLWYDEGEERNRGNFPPRFSGRQFPNYSSELNVNALELEDSALYLCASSLAYRGPGNTIYFGEGSWLTVV.